These 31 T cell receptor beta chains were all obtained from the same sample, sequenced in a study of cytomegalovirus exposure and HLA in healthy donors. The PCR was carried out with 60 Vbeta primers and 13 Jbeta primers. Produced via immunoSEQ multiplex PCR; TCRdb's table is partial and in-frame only. This table holds tens of thousands of clones, roughly 78% found once. Sample: PBMCs. The origin of the receptors is a man aged 30 to 39 in good health and CMV-seronegative.

This clone was counted between two and nine times. This rearrangement joins TRBV10-3 to TRBJ1-1; TRBD1 agrees at 7 bases. V gave up 10 bases and J gave up 6 bases; unmatched junction bases: 17. Germline V gene sequence: CDR1 ENHRY, CDR2 SYGVKD. The CDR3 has 15 residues. Here the CDR3 reads CATGGFSTGKAEAFF. CDR3 DNA: TGTGCCACCGGAGGGTTTTCGACAGGGAAGGCTGAAGCTTTCTTT.

The chain joins TRBV5-1 to TRBJ2-3; the D gene is possibly TRBD1 (5 bases). Germline V gene sequence: CDR1 SGHRS, CDR2 YFSETQ. V gave up 0 bases and J gave up 6 bases, with 17 bases separating them. The CDR3 extends over 16 amino acids. The CDR3 protein is CASSLGGNPGLDTQYF. CDR3 sequence (DNA): TGCGCCAGCAGCTTGGGGGGCAACCCCGGTTTGGATACGCAGTATTTT. The full variable domain, in which reference TRBV5-1 and TRBJ2-3 provide the parts outside the CDR3, is KAGVTQTPRYLIKTRGQQVTLSCSPISGHRSVSWYQQTPGQGLQFLFEYFSETQRNKGNFPGRFSGRQFSNSRSEMNVSTLELGDSALYLCASSLGGNPGLDTQYFGPGTRLTVL.

This clone has just a few counts. This chain connects TRBV5-6 to TRBJ2-1; 9 bases fit TRBD1. The CDR3 runs 15 residues. CDR1 is SGHDT, CDR2 YYEEEE, per germline. With 2 bases clipped from V and 9 bases from J, the junction kept 9 bases outside the gene matches. As DNA, the CDR3 is TGTGCCAGCAGCTTACAGGGGGCGCTGCCCAGTGAGCAGTTCTTC. It codes for CASSLQGALPSEQFF.

The chain links TRBV18 to TRBJ1-5; D may be TRBD1 (5 bases). The V gene's germline CDR1 is KGHSH and CDR2 LQKENI. Trimming took 4 bases from V and 0 from J, leaving 16 bases between them. This CDR3 region has 17 residues. The CDR3 region is CASSLAVGRNSNQPQHF. The CDR3 coding sequence is TGTGCCAGCTCACTAGCGGTGGGGCGGAATAGCAATCAGCCCCAGCATTTT.

This clone was counted only a few times. V usage is TRBV5-1 and J usage is TRBJ1-2, with D possibly TRBD1 on 5 matching bases. CDR1 and CDR2 from the germline V gene are SGHRS and YFSETQ. The CDR3 extends over 15 amino acids. Trimming took 6 bases from V and 4 from J, leaving 19 bases between them. In DNA form, the CDR3 reads TGCGCCAGCACCAGGGATGGATTTGGCCCCTATGGCTACACCTTC. It is translated as CASTRDGFGPYGYTF.

V and J are TRBV6-5 and TRBJ1-2; TRBD1 matches at 7 bases. Losses at the gene ends were 5 bases for V and 2 bases for J; bases not matched to a gene: 2. Germline CDR1 is MNHEY and CDR2 is SVGAGI. This CDR3 region has 13 residues. In DNA, the CDR3 is TGTGCCAGCAGTGCACAGGGGAACTATGGCTACACCTTC. Its protein product is CASSAQGNYGYTF.

CDR3: CASSPRLAVNTGELFF. CDR3 nucleotide sequence: TGTGCCAGCAGCCCCCGACTAGCGGTGAACACCGGGGAGCTGTTTTTT. The V call is TRBV11-3, the J call TRBJ2-2; TRBD2 aligns across 9 bases. CDR3 size: 16 residues. Trimming cost V 5 bases and J 1 base; bases outside gene matches: 5. Germline V gives CDR1 SGHNT, CDR2 YENEEA.

J is TRBJ1-1 and V is TRBV5-4; D is possibly TRBD1 (6 bases). The CDR3 extends over 15 amino acids. Germline CDR1 reads SGHNT; CDR2 reads YYREEE (reference sequence). V was shortened by 3 bases and J by 5 bases, with 17 bases between the two germline ends. CDR3: CASSSLGGLGTEAFF. CDR3 DNA: TGTGCCAGCAGCTCTCTTGGGGGCCTCGGGACTGAAGCTTTCTTT.

J is TRBJ2-2 and V is TRBV5-1; 14 positions match TRBD2. The V gene end was trimmed by 5 bases and the J gene end by 6 bases; junction bases not matched to a gene: 3. There are 15 residues in the CDR3. The germline gives CDR1 SGHRS, CDR2 YFSETQ. The CDR3 DNA reads as TGCGCCAGCAGGACTAGCGGGGGGGCCCCCGGGGAGCTGTTTTTT. As protein: CASRTSGGAPGELFF.

This clone appeared once. V gene TRBV4-3 combines with J gene TRBJ1-1; a possible D gene is TRBD1 (5 bases). The CDR3 has 17 residues. Germline CDR1 and CDR2: LGHNA and YSLEER. V lost 3 bases, J lost 1 base, and 18 bases lay in between. This CDR3 is CASSHLEGWRENTEAFF. The CDR3 nucleotides read TGCGCCAGCAGCCACCTAGAGGGGTGGAGGGAGAACACTGAAGCTTTCTTT.

This clone was recorded a few times. The chain recombines TRBV20-1 with TRBJ2-7, with 7 bases lining up with TRBD1. CDR1 is DFQATT and CDR2 is SNEGSKA in the germline V gene (reference sequence). After removal of 6 bases from V and 3 bases from J, the junction contained 2 bases not matched to a gene. The CDR3 is 11 amino acids. Here the CDR3 DNA reads TGCAGTGCCCACAGGGGCTACGAGCAGTACTTC. Its protein product is CSAHRGYEQYF.

CDR3 amino acids: CASSLTGDLNYGYTF. The DNA for the CDR3 is TGTGCCAGCAGCTTGACAGGGGACCTCAACTATGGCTACACCTTC. The V gene is TRBV5-5, the J gene TRBJ1-2; 7 bases are shared with TRBD1. Trimming cost V 1 base and J 2 bases; bases outside gene matches: 5. The V gene's germline CDR1 is SGHKS and CDR2 YYEKEE (reference sequence). The CDR3 runs to 15 residues.

The chain uses TRBV11-2 and TRBJ2-2; 8 positions match TRBD1. V lost 1 base and J lost 6; bases outside the gene matches: 7. The CDR3 runs 16 residues. Germline CDR1 and CDR2: SGHAT and FQNNGV. CDR3 bases: TGTGCCAGCAGCTTAGTCAGGGGGCGGGCGGCCGGGGAGCTGTTTTTT. Its translation is CASSLVRGRAAGELFF.

The chain uses TRBV9 and TRBJ1-1; D might be TRBD1 (6 bases). The germline V gene encodes CDR1 SGDLS and CDR2 YYNGEE. This CDR3 has 16 amino acids. The V gene lost 0 bases and the J gene lost 4 bases, with 16 bases spanning the gap. In DNA, the CDR3 is TGTGCCAGCAGCGTAGGTGCGGGGGCAGGTTTCACTGAAGCTTTCTTT. Translation: CASSVGAGAGFTEAFF.

V usage is TRBV7-3 and J usage is TRBJ2-2; D gene uncertain. The germline V gene has CDR1 SGHTA and CDR2 FQGTGA. CDR3 size: 14 residues. V dropped 2 bases and J dropped 5 bases, with 9 bases sitting between them. The CDR3, as DNA: TGTGCCAGCAGCTTACAAGGCAGGACCGGGGAGCTGTTTTTT. As protein: CASSLQGRTGELFF.

The chain is built from TRBV4-1 and TRBJ2-7; 15 positions match TRBD2. Per germline, CDR1 MGHRA and CDR2 YSYEKL. The CDR3 is 16 residues long. The V and J ends lost 0 bases and 6 bases, in that order; junction bases with no gene match: 3. CDR3 region: CASSQDRTSGRAEQYF. The CDR3 nucleotides are TGCGCCAGCAGCCAAGATCGGACTAGCGGGAGGGCCGAGCAGTACTTC.

V gene TRBV6-1 combines with J gene TRBJ2-7, with D maybe TRBD1 (6 bases). This CDR3 comprises 14 residues. The germline V gene encodes CDR1 MNHNS and CDR2 SASEGT. V lost 6 bases and J lost 0, with 12 bases in between. CDR3 in DNA: TGTGCCAGCAGGAAAGACAGGATCTCCTACGAGCAGTACTTC. Residues: CASRKDRISYEQYF.

The rearrangement uses TRBV10-3 and TRBJ2-7; D gene ambiguous. This CDR3 contains 13 residues. The V end was cut by 4 bases, the J end by 6 bases, with 13 bases between. Germline V gene sequence: CDR1 ENHRY, CDR2 SYGVKD. CDR3 residues: CAISVRSPSEQYF. The DNA of the CDR3 is TGTGCCATCAGTGTCCGATCCCCCAGCGAGCAGTACTTC.

The chain uses TRBV12-5 and TRBJ1-3, with 7 nucleotides matching TRBD1. This CDR3 is 16 amino acids long. J gave up 0 bases and V 5 bases, and 7 bases lay outside the gene matches. Germline V gene sequence: CDR1 LGHNT, CDR2 FRNRAP. CDR3 sequence: CASGTGQPGSGNTIYF. CDR3 sequence (DNA): TGTGCTAGTGGTACGGGACAGCCGGGCTCTGGAAACACCATATATTTT. Using reference TRBV12-5 and TRBJ1-3 for the parts outside the CDR3, the full variable domain is DARVTQTPRHKVTEMGQEVTMRCQPILGHNTVFWYRQTMMQGLELLAYFRNRAPLDDSGMPKDRFSAEMPDATLATLKIQPSEPRDSAVYFCASGTGQPGSGNTIYFGEGSWLTVV.

The chain links TRBV25-1 to TRBJ2-1, with a possible D match to TRBD1 (6 bases). The CDR3 contains 14 residues. V was clipped by 6 bases and J by 3 bases, with 12 bases between them. Per the germline V gene, CDR1 is MGHDK and CDR2 is SYGVNS. CDR3 in amino acids: CASSNRTVYNEQFF. CDR3 nucleotide sequence: TGTGCCAGCAGCAACAGGACAGTCTACAATGAGCAGTTCTTC.

The gene calls are TRBV6-5 and TRBJ1-5, with 7 nucleotides matching TRBD1. The V segment lost 2 bases and the J segment 0 bases; nucleotides outside the gene matches: 4. Germline V gene sequence: CDR1 MNHEY, CDR2 SVGAGI. This CDR3 spans 16 amino acids. CDR3 nucleotide sequence: TGTGCCAGCAGTTACGGGACAGTAGATAGCAATCAGCCCCAGCATTTT. It codes for CASSYGTVDSNQPQHF.

This chain links TRBV11-2 with TRBJ2-7; a weak D match, TRBD1 (5 bases). Germline V gene data show CDR1 as SGHAT and CDR2 as FQNNGV. The V end was cut by 6 bases, the J end by 2 bases, with 17 bases between. This CDR3 comprises 15 residues. CDR3 loop: CASRNLRTRPYEQYF. As DNA, the CDR3 is TGTGCCAGCAGAAATCTACGGACAAGACCCTACGAGCAGTACTTC.

The V and J genes are TRBV19 and TRBJ2-5; 14 positions match TRBD2. V shed 4 bases, J shed 6 bases, and the junction held 4 bases outside the gene matches. This CDR3 is 15 amino acids long. CDR1 is LNHDA, CDR2 SQIVND, per germline (reference sequence). CDR3 in amino acids: CASSRTSGGSKTQYF. In DNA, the CDR3 is TGTGCCAGTAGTAGGACTAGCGGGGGGTCGAAGACCCAGTACTTC.

The V and J genes are TRBV27 and TRBJ1-5, with a possible D match to TRBD1 (5 bases). CDR3 length: 13 residues. Trimming took 7 bases from V and 3 from J, leaving 10 bases between them. CDR1 and CDR2 (germline): MNHEY, SMNVEV (reference sequence). The CDR3 loop reads CASTSGLNQPQHF. CDR3 in DNA: TGTGCCAGCACCTCAGGGCTCAATCAGCCCCAGCATTTT.

The CDR3 DNA follows: TGTGCCTGGAGTGTACTTAGTTGGGGGGGTGAGCAGTTCTTC. This translates into CAWSVLSWGGEQFF. V and J are TRBV30 and TRBJ2-1; TRBD2 matches 7 bases. The CDR3 loop spans 14 amino acids. V was pared by 0 bases and J by 9 bases, with 8 bases of the junction left unmatched. Germline CDR1 and CDR2: GTSNPN and SVGIG (reference sequence).

The chain couples TRBV29-1 to TRBJ2-5; 7 bases are a match to TRBD1. The J call may be wrong; the DNA end is better matched by TRBJ2-7. The CDR3 is 13 residues long. CDR1 SQVTM and CDR2 ANQGSEA come from the germline V gene. DNA of the CDR3: TGCAGCGTTGAACAGGGGGACTCCTACGAGCAGTACTTC. As protein: CSVEQGDSYEQYF.

This chain uses TRBV4-3 with TRBJ2-3, with D possibly being TRBD1 (5 bases). There are 18 residues in the CDR3. Trimming removed 0 bases at V and 0 bases at J, with 16 bases between. CDR1 and CDR2 (germline): LGHNA, YSLEER. CDR3 protein: CASSQDRLGLSSTDTQYF. As DNA, the CDR3 is TGCGCCAGCAGCCAAGATCGACTGGGGCTCAGTAGCACAGATACGCAGTATTTT.

The V gene is TRBV30, the J gene TRBJ1-3; D might be TRBD1 (6 bases). The CDR3 extends over 14 amino acids. V lost 2 bases, J lost 4 bases, and 12 bases lay in between. From germline, CDR1 is GTSNPN and CDR2 SVGIG (reference sequence). The CDR3 coding sequence is TGTGCCTGGAGTACAGGGTTATCGGGAAACACCATATATTTT. It codes for CAWSTGLSGNTIYF.

The chain combines TRBV28 with TRBJ1-1, with TRBD1 as a possible D gene (6 bases). Trimming shortened V by 2 bases and J by 4 bases, and 14 bases separated the two germline ends. Germline values: CDR1 MDHEN, CDR2 SYDVKM. The CDR3 totals 15 residues. The CDR3 spells CASSLPQGWSTEAFF. CDR3 in DNA: TGTGCCAGCAGTTTACCACAGGGTTGGAGCACTGAAGCTTTCTTT.

This chain uses TRBV25-1 with TRBJ2-7, with D unclear. V gave up 2 bases and J gave up 4 bases, with 18 bases separating them. This CDR3 is built from 16 residues. Germline assignment: CDR1 MGHDK and CDR2 SYGVNS. The CDR3 protein is CASSETGRPLEYEQYF. For the CDR3, the DNA is TGTGCCAGCAGTGAAACCGGCAGGCCCCTTGAGTACGAGCAGTACTTC.

This clone has just a few counts. CDR3 protein: CASSYQGNQPQHF. The CDR3 nucleotides are TGTGCCAGCAGTTACCAGGGGAATCAGCCCCAGCATTTT. This chain joins TRBV6-6 and TRBJ1-5, with a possible D match to TRBD1 (6 bases). The CDR3 has 13 residues. Germline CDR1 MNHNY, CDR2 SVGAGI (reference sequence). V was pared by 2 bases and J by 4 bases, with 6 bases between.